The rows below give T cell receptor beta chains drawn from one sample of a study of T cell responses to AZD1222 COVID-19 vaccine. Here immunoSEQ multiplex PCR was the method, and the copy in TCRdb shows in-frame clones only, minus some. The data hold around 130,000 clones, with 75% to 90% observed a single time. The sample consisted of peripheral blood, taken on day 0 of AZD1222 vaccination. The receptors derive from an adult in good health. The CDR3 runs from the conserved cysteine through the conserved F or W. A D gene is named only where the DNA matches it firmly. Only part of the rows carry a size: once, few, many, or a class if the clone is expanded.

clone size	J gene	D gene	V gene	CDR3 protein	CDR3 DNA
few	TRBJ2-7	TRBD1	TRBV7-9	CATAGGGPYEQYF	TGTGCCACCGCAGGGGGCGGACCCTACGAGCAGTACTTC
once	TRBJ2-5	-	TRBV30	CAWKGEQETQYF	TGTGCCTGGAAGGGGGAACAAGAGACCCAGTACTTC
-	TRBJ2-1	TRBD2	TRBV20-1	CSASVWAGGNYNEQFF	TGCAGTGCTAGTGTTTGGGCGGGGGGCAACTACAATGAGCAGTTCTTC
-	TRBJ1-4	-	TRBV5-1	CASSSLEDEKLFF	TGCGCCAGCAGTTCGTTGGAGGATGAAAAACTGTTTTTT
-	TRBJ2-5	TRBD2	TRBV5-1	CASSLTSGGGGETQYF	TGCGCCAGCAGCTTGACTAGCGGGGGAGGTGGAGAGACCCAGTACTTC
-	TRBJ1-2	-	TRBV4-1	CASSQELQRGYTF	TGCGCCAGCAGCCAAGAGCTGCAACGGGGCTACACCTTC
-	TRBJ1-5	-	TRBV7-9	CASSQTGTNNQPQHF	TGTGCCAGCAGCCAAACCGGGACAAACAATCAGCCCCAGCATTTT
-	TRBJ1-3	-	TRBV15	CATSRSDRLSSGNTIYF	TGTGCCACCAGCAGATCGGACAGATTAAGCTCTGGAAACACCATATATTTT
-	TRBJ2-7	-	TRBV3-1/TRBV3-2	CASSQVDSEQYF	TGTGCCAGCAGCCAGGTTGATAGCGAGCAGTACTTC
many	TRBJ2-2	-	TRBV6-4	CASSDSAPGTGELFF	TGTGCCAGCAGTGACTCGGCCCCGGGCACCGGGGAGCTGTTTTTT
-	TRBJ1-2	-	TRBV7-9	CASSLDPHYGYTF	TGTGCCAGCAGCTTGGACCCCCACTATGGCTACACCTTC
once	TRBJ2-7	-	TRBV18	CASSPDLSGSEQYF	TGTGCCAGCTCACCTGACTTATCCGGGAGCGAGCAGTACTTC
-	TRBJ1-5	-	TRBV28	CASSLLGLRSNQPQHF	TGTGCCAGCAGTTTACTGGGACTTCGGAGCAATCAGCCCCAGCATTTT
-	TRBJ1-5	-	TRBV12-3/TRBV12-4	CASSFSGYQPQHF	TGTGCCAGCAGTTTTTCGGGTTATCAGCCCCAGCATTTT
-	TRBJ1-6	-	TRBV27	CASRPPIGSYNSPLHF	TGTGCCAGCAGGCCTCCCATTGGCTCCTATAATTCACCCCTCCACTTT
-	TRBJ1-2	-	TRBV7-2	CASSSSWGGPEGYTF	TGTGCCAGCAGCTCCAGTTGGGGGGGCCCGGAGGGCTACACCTTC